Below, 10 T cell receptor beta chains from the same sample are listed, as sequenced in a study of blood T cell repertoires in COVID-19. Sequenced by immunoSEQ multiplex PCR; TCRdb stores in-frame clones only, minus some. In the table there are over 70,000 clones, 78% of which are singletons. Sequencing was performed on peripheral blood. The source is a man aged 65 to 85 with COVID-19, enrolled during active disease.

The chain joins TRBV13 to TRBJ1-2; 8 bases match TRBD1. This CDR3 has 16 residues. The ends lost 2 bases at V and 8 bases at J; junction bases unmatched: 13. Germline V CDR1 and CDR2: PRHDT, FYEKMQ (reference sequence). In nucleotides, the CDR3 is TGTGCCAGCAGCTTATTTAGGACAGGGAGGCCTTCCGGCTACACCTTC. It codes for CASSLFRTGRPSGYTF.

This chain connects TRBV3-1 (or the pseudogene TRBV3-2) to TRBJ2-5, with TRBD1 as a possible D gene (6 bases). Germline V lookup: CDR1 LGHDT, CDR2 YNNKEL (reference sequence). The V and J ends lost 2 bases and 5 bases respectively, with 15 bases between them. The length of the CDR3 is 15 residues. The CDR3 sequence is CASSQPRGRGETQYF. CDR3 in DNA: TGTGCCAGCAGCCAACCCAGGGGAAGAGGGGAGACCCAGTACTTC.

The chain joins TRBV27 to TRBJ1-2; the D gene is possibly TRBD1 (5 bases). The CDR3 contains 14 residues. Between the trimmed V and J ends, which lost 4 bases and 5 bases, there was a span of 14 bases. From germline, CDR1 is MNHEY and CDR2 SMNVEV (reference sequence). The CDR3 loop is CASSSRPRQYGYTF. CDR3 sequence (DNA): TGTGCCAGCAGTTCGCGACCCCGACAGTATGGCTACACCTTC.

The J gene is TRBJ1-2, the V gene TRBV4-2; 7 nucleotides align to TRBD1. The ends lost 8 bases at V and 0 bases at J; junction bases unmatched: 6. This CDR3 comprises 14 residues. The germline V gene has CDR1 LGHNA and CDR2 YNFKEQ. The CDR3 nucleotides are TGTGCCAGCGGTCCAGGGGGGTCTAACTATGGCTACACCTTC. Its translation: CASGPGGSNYGYTF.

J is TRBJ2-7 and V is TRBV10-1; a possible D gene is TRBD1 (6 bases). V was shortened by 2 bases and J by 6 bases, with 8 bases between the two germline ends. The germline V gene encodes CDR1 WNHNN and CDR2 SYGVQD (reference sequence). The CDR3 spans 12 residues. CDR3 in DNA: TGCGCCAGCAGTGAGGGACAGTCCGAGCAGTACTTC. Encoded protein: CASSEGQSEQYF.

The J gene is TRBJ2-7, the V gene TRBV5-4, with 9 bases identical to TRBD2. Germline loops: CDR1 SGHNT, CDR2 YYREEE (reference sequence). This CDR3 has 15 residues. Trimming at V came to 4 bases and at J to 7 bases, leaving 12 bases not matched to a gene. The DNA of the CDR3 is TGTGCCAGCAGCGCCCCGGGACTAGCTACTCTGGAGCAGTACTTC. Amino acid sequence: CASSAPGLATLEQYF.

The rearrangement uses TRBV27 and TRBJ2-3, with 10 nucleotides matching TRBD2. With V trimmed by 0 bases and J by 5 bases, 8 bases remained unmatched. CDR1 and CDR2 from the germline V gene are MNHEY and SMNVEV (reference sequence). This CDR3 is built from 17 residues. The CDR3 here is CASSLSPSGGVRDTQYF. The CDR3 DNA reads TGTGCCAGCAGTTTATCGCCCAGCGGGGGGGTGAGAGATACGCAGTATTTT.

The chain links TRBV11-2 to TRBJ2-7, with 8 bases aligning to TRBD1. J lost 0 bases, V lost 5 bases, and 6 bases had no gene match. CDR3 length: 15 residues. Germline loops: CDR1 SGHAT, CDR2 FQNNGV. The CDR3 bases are TGTGCCAGCAGCGCACCAGGGGGCTTCTCCTACGAGCAGTACTTC. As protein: CASSAPGGFSYEQYF.

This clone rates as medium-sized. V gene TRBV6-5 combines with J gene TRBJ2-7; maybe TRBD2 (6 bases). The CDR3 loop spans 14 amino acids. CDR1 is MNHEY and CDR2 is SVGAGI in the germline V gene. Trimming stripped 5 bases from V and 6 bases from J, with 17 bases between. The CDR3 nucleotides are TGTGCCAGCAGTCGCGGGGAAATAATCAGCGAGCAGTACTTC. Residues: CASSRGEIISEQYF.

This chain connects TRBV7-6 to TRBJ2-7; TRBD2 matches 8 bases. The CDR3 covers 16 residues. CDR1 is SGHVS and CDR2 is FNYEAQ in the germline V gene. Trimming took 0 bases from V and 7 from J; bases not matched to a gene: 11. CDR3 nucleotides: TGTGCCAGCAGCTTAGCCCCCAGCGGGAGCTTGAGGGAGCAGTACTTC. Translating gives CASSLAPSGSLREQYF. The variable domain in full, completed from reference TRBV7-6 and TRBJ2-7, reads GAGVSQSPRYKVTKRGQDVALRCDPISGHVSLYWYRQALGQGPEFLTYFNYEAQQDKSGLPNDRFSAERPEGSISTLTIQRTEQRDSAMYRCASSLAPSGSLREQYFGPGTRLTVT.